These 29 T cell receptor beta chains were all obtained from the same sample, sequenced in a study of response to subunit inactivated influenza vaccine (dated by TCRdb to between 2017 and 2018). The protocol used for the library was RT-PCR. The run used an Illumina HiSeq 2500. Clones were called with MiXCR by TCRdb after fastp trimmed the public reads at Q25, and only in-frame beta chains were retained. CDR3 protein sequences are deduplicated, and each keeps its most common genes and DNA. In this sample the table shows 500,000 or so distinct CDR3 sequences, approximately 17% of which occur a single time. The ten top clones hold roughly 3.1% of the sample. The sample was CD4+ T cells sorted from PBMCs, taken 23 months after vaccination. Receptor source: a man between 45 and 75 years old who received an inactivated influenza vaccine. Donor details come from another sample of the same person, matched by shared clones.

Only a few counts were recorded for this clonotype. V usage is TRBV6-5 and J usage is TRBJ2-1; the D is unclear. The germline V and J ends were trimmed by 2 bases and 1 base, with 15 bases remaining between them. Germline V gives CDR1 MNHEY, CDR2 SVGAGI. The length of the CDR3 is 17 residues. CDR3 residues: CASSYDFSDWSYNEQFF. The CDR3 coding sequence is TGTGCCAGCAGTTACGACTTTAGTGATTGGTCCTACAATGAGCAGTTCTTC.

The rearrangement uses TRBV28 and TRBJ2-2; D ambiguous. The V gene's germline CDR1 is MDHEN and CDR2 SYDVKM. The CDR3 loop spans 14 amino acids. Deletions cut 6 bases from V and 1 base from J, with 9 bases between. DNA for the CDR3: TGTGCCAGCAGACACAGTGGGAACACCGGGGAGCTGTTTTTT. Translated: CASRHSGNTGELFF.

The chain is built from TRBV29-1 and TRBJ2-7; 9 positions match TRBD2. Germline-derived CDR1 and CDR2 are SQVTM and ANQGSEA. Trimming removed 4 bases from V and 5 bases from J; junction bases left unmatched: 9. This CDR3 spans 14 amino acids. The CDR3, as DNA: TGCAGCGTTGTAGGCCTAGCGGGGAACCACGAGCAGTACTTC. It is translated as CSVVGLAGNHEQYF.

This clonotype has just a few counts. The chain links TRBV20-1 to TRBJ2-3, with 14 bases fitting TRBD2. Germline CDR1 and CDR2: DFQATT and SNEGSKA (reference sequence). Germline trimming cut 5 bases from V and 4 bases from J; bases unmatched to any gene: 2. CDR3 length: 14 residues. The CDR3 here is CSAQTSGRADTQYF. The CDR3 DNA sequence: TGCAGTGCTCAGACTAGCGGGAGGGCAGATACGCAGTATTTT.

This clonotype was recorded a few times. The chain links TRBV10-3 to TRBJ2-1; TRBD1 aligns across 8 bases. There are 15 residues in the CDR3. In germline, CDR1 is ENHRY, CDR2 SYGVKD. V lost 6 bases to trimming and J lost 1 base; unmatched junction nucleotides: 5. DNA of the CDR3: TGTGCCATCAGGGACACAGGGGGATCCTACAATGAGCAGTTCTTC. The encoded protein is CAIRDTGGSYNEQFF.

The V call is TRBV20-1, the J call TRBJ2-7, with a possible D match to TRBD1 (6 bases). Trimming took 3 bases from V and 4 from J, leaving 10 bases between them. The CDR3 is 12 residues long. The germline CDR1 and CDR2 sequences are DFQATT and SNEGSKA (reference sequence). The CDR3 reads CSARKRGYEQYF. The CDR3 DNA reads as TGCAGTGCTAGGAAGAGGGGGTACGAGCAGTACTTC.

This chain uses TRBV20-1 with TRBJ2-7; 8 positions match TRBD2. The CDR3 totals 14 residues. CDR1 and CDR2 (germline): DFQATT, SNEGSKA (reference sequence). Trimming removed 6 bases from V and 5 bases from J; junction bases left unmatched: 12. The CDR3 reads CSAPSAGGVDEQYF. The CDR3 DNA reads as TGCAGTGCACCGTCGGCGGGGGGTGTGGACGAGCAGTACTTC.

This clonotype was seen more than once but under ten times. The rearrangement links TRBV15 to TRBJ2-2, with a weak D call TRBD2 (5 bases). Trimming shortened V by 0 bases and J by 3 bases, and 11 bases separated the two germline ends. The CDR3 has 16 residues. Per germline, CDR1 LNHNV and CDR2 YYDKDF (reference sequence). The CDR3 here is CATSRDSGGYTGELFF. DNA of the CDR3: TGTGCCACCAGCAGAGATTCGGGCGGGTACACCGGGGAGCTGTTTTTT.

The V and J genes are TRBV5-1 and TRBJ1-1; D gene ambiguous. The germline CDR1 and CDR2 sequences are SGHRS and YFSETQ. V dropped 4 bases and J dropped 7 bases, with 17 bases sitting between them. The CDR3 covers 14 residues. CDR3 in amino acids: CASSRAGPRDEAFF. As DNA, the CDR3 is TGCGCCAGCAGCCGGGCAGGACCGAGGGATGAAGCTTTCTTT.

This clonotype was seen a few times. The genes are TRBV5-1 and TRBJ2-7, with 11 bases fitting TRBD2. Germline assignment: CDR1 SGHRS and CDR2 YFSETQ. CDR3 length equals 17 residues. Trimming at V came to 2 bases and at J to 1 base, leaving 8 bases not matched to a gene. Written as DNA, the CDR3 is TGCGCCAGCAGCTTCTCATTCACTAGCGGGGGTTCCTACGAGCAGTACTTC. Amino acids: CASSFSFTSGGSYEQYF.

This clonotype was detected a few times. V is TRBV20-1 and J is TRBJ1-1; D is ambiguous. Trimming left V 1 base short and J 2 bases short, with 8 bases between. Germline CDR1 is DFQATT and CDR2 is SNEGSKA (reference sequence). This CDR3 region has 13 residues. The CDR3 protein is CSARGAINTEAFF. In nucleotides, the CDR3 is TGCAGTGCTAGAGGGGCTATAAACACTGAAGCTTTCTTT.

This clonotype was detected only a few times. This chain's CDR3 is CASSWTRGYQETQYF. DNA for the CDR3: TGCGCCAGCAGCTGGACAAGGGGGTACCAAGAGACCCAGTACTTC. V gene TRBV5-1 combines with J gene TRBJ2-5; weak D call: TRBD1 (6 bases). CDR3 length equals 15 residues. V was cut by 3 bases and J by 0 bases, with 12 bases left in between. CDR1 and CDR2 from the germline V gene are SGHRS and YFSETQ.

This clonotype was seen ten or more times. CDR3 nucleotides: TGCAGTGCTAGAACCCGACAAGGGGGCTACACCTTC. The encoded protein is CSARTRQGGYTF. The chain is built from TRBV20-1 and TRBJ1-2; D remains unclear. Germline lookup yields CDR1 DFQATT and CDR2 SNEGSKA (reference sequence). Trimming removed 2 bases from V and 8 bases from J, with 12 bases in between. CDR3 length: 12 residues.

This clonotype has at least ten counts. V and J are TRBV20-1 and TRBJ2-5; D gene ambiguous. The V end lost 6 bases, the J end lost 3 bases, and 11 bases lay between the germline ends. There are 12 residues in the CDR3. Germline values: CDR1 DFQATT, CDR2 SNEGSKA (reference sequence). The DNA for the CDR3 is TGCAGTGCCGGAGCCCCAAAAGAGACCCAGTACTTC. Protein sequence: CSAGAPKETQYF.

The sample holds a few counts of this clonotype. The chain links TRBV29-1 to TRBJ2-1, with 10 bases aligning to TRBD2. CDR1 SQVTM and CDR2 ANQGSEA come from the germline V gene. The V segment lost 4 bases and the J segment 5 bases; nucleotides outside the gene matches: 8. This CDR3 region has 15 residues. This CDR3 reads CSVGGSGGSNNEQFF. The CDR3, as DNA: TGCAGCGTTGGAGGTAGCGGGGGGTCAAACAATGAGCAGTTCTTC.

This chain links TRBV4-2 with TRBJ2-5; D perhaps matches TRBD2 (5 bases). This CDR3 is 14 amino acids long. With 1 base removed from V and 5 bases from J, the gap between germline ends came to 11 bases. Germline CDR1 is LGHNA and CDR2 is YNFKEQ. The CDR3 DNA sequence: TGTGCCAGCAGCCAAGGGTTGGGAGAGGAGACCCAGTACTTC. It yields the protein CASSQGLGEETQYF.

V and J are TRBV27 and TRBJ2-7, with 8 bases identical to TRBD1. CDR1 is MNHEY, CDR2 SMNVEV, per germline (reference sequence). The V and J ends lost 6 bases and 0 bases, in that order; junction bases with no gene match: 4. This CDR3 is 14 amino acids long. The CDR3 loop reads CASRDRVNSYEQYF. DNA of the CDR3: TGTGCCAGCAGGGACAGGGTGAACTCCTACGAGCAGTACTTC.

The chain couples TRBV27 to TRBJ2-2; the D gene is possibly TRBD2 (6 bases). Germline assignment: CDR1 MNHEY and CDR2 SMNVEV (reference sequence). Trimming took off 4 bases at V and 2 bases at J, with 14 bases between the two ends. The CDR3 is 16 residues long. The CDR3 sequence: CASSWRLDTNTGELFF. The DNA for the CDR3 is TGTGCCAGCAGTTGGCGACTAGACACTAACACCGGGGAGCTGTTTTTT.

This clonotype has only a few counts. The V gene is TRBV12-3 or TRBV12-4, the J gene TRBJ2-2, with 8 bases lining up with TRBD2. The CDR3 length is 15 residues. V lost 3 bases to trimming and J lost 5 bases; unmatched junction nucleotides: 5. This CDR3 reads CASSFATSGTGELFF. The CDR3 DNA sequence: TGTGCCAGCAGTTTTGCTACTAGCGGTACCGGGGAGCTGTTTTTT.

The chain recombines TRBV15 with TRBJ1-5, with D tentatively TRBD1 (6 bases). The V gene's germline CDR1 is LNHNV and CDR2 YYDKDF (reference sequence). This CDR3 is 14 amino acids long. Trimming took off 5 bases at V and 9 bases at J, with 17 bases between the two ends. DNA of the CDR3: TGTGCCACCAGCGGGGGGGGCGGGGCGTTGCCCCAGCATTTT. This sequence encodes CATSGGGGALPQHF.

This clonotype has more than one count but fewer than ten. The V call is TRBV6-1, the J call TRBJ1-2; possible D gene TRBD1, 5 bases. Germline V gives CDR1 MNHNS, CDR2 SASEGT. CDR3 length: 16 residues. The V end was cut by 1 base, the J end by 8 bases, with 20 bases between. The CDR3 region has the DNA TGTGCCAGCAGTGAAGTAAGGGGCAGCTCACGAGACGGCTACACCTTC. This translates into CASSEVRGSSRDGYTF.

This clonotype showed up just a few times. V and J are TRBV6-5 and TRBJ2-7; D not certain. In germline, CDR1 is MNHEY, CDR2 SVGAGI. This CDR3 comprises 17 residues. V was shortened by 0 bases and J by 0 bases, with 15 bases between the two germline ends. For the CDR3, the DNA is TGTGCCAGCAGTTACTCGAACAGCCTCCGAATCTCCTACGAGCAGTACTTC. Protein product: CASSYSNSLRISYEQYF.

The chain carries TRBV5-6 and TRBJ1-1; D gene uncertain. The CDR3 is 16 residues long. The germline gives CDR1 SGHDT, CDR2 YYEEEE. Trimming left V 2 bases short and J 0 bases short, with 14 bases between. CDR3 in amino acids: CASSLGPSTMNTEAFF. The CDR3 bases are TGTGCCAGCAGCTTAGGACCCTCCACGATGAACACTGAAGCTTTCTTT.

CDR3 sequence reads: CASARDSYEQYF. DNA for the CDR3: TGTGCCAGCGCGCGGGACTCCTACGAGCAGTACTTC. The J gene is TRBJ2-7, the V gene TRBV6-6; D might be TRBD2 (6 bases). Germline CDR1 MNHNY, CDR2 SVGAGI (reference sequence). V dropped 8 bases and J dropped 0 bases, with 8 bases sitting between them. The CDR3 consists of 12 residues.

This clonotype has only a few counts. The chain links TRBV12-3 or TRBV12-4 to TRBJ2-5; TRBD1 or TRBD2 may be the D gene (5 bases each). With 8 bases removed from V and 4 bases from J, the gap between germline ends came to 14 bases. This CDR3 is 13 amino acids long. CDR3 sequence (DNA): TGTGCCAGCGGCATTCGGGGCCGAGAGACCCAGTACTTC. Translating gives CASGIRGRETQYF.

In its sample, this clonotype was seen a few times. This chain connects TRBV6-5 to TRBJ1-5; D is uncertain. There are 14 residues in the CDR3. V was clipped by 2 bases and J by 9 bases, with 14 bases between them. CDR1 and CDR2 from the germline V gene are MNHEY and SVGAGI. CDR3 sequence (DNA): TGTGCCAGCAGTTACGACGGGGTGGGAGGGCCCCAGCATTTT. Translation gives CASSYDGVGGPQHF.

The chain recombines TRBV25-1 with TRBJ1-1; no clear D gene. Germline values: CDR1 MGHDK, CDR2 SYGVNS. The CDR3 sequence is 10 residues long. Trimming removed 6 bases at V and 6 bases at J, with 5 bases between. The CDR3 sequence: CASRGAEAFF. The CDR3 bases are TGTGCCAGCAGAGGTGCTGAAGCTTTCTTT.

This clonotype was observed many times. The chain couples TRBV10-3 to TRBJ2-1, with D maybe TRBD1 (6 bases). The CDR3 runs to 14 residues. V gave up 8 bases and J gave up 15 bases, with 26 bases separating them. CDR1 and CDR2 (germline): ENHRY, SYGVKD. The CDR3 here is CAIETPGQDPRMFF. CDR3 in DNA: TGTGCCATCGAAACACCGGGACAAGACCCAAGAATGTTCTTC.

This clonotype was observed a handful of times. This chain links TRBV7-2 with TRBJ2-1, with 8 nucleotides matching TRBD1. The ends lost 6 bases at V and 5 bases at J; junction bases unmatched: 6. The germline V gene has CDR1 SGHTA and CDR2 FQGNSA. The CDR3 extends over 14 amino acids. CDR3 in DNA: TGTGCCAGCAGTCCCGGGACAGGCAACAATGAGCAGTTCTTC. Protein sequence: CASSPGTGNNEQFF. Full variable domain (rest looked up from reference TRBV7-2 and TRBJ2-1): GAGVSQSPSNKVTEKGKDVELRCDPISGHTALYWYRQSLGQGLEFLIYFQGNSAPDKSGLPSDRFSAERTGGSVSTLTIQRTQQEDSAVYLCASSPGTGNNEQFFGPGTRLTVL.